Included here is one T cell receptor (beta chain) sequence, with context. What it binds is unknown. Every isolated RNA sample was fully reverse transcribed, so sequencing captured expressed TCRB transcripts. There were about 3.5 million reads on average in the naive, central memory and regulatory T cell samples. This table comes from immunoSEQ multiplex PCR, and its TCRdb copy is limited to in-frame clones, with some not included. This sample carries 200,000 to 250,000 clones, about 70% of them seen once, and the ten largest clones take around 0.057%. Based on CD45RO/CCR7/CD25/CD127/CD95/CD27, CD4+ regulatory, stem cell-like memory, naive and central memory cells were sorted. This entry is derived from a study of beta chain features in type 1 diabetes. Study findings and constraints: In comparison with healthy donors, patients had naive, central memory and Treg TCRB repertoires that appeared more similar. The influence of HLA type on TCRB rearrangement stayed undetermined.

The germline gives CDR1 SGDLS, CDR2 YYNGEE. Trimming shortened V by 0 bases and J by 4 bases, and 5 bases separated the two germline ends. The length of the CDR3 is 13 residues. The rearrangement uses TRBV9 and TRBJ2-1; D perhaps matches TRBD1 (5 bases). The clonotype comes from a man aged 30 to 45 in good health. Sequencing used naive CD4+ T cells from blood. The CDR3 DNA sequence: TGTGCCAGCAGCGTAGAGGGGTACAATGAGCAGTTCTTC. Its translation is CASSVEGYNEQFF.